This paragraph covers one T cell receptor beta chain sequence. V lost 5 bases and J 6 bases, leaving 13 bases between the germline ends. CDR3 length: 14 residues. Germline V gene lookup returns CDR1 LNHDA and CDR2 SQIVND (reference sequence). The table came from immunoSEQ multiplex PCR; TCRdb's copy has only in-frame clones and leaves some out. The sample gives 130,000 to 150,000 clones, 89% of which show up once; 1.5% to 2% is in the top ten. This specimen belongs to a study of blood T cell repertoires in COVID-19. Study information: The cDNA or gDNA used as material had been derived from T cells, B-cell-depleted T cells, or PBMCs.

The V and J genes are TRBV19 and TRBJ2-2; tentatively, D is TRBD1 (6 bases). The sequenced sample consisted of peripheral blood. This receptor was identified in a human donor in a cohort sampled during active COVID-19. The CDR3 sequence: CASSAAGAAGELFF. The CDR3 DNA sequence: TGTGCCAGTAGTGCCGCAGGGGCCGCCGGGGAGCTGTTTTTT. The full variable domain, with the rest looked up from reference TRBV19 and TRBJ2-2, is DGGITQSPKYLFRKEGQNVTLSCEQNLNHDAMYWYRQDPGQGLRLIYYSQIVNDFQKGDIAEGYSVSREKKESFPLTVTSAQKNPTAFYLCASSAAGAAGELFFGEGSRLTVL.